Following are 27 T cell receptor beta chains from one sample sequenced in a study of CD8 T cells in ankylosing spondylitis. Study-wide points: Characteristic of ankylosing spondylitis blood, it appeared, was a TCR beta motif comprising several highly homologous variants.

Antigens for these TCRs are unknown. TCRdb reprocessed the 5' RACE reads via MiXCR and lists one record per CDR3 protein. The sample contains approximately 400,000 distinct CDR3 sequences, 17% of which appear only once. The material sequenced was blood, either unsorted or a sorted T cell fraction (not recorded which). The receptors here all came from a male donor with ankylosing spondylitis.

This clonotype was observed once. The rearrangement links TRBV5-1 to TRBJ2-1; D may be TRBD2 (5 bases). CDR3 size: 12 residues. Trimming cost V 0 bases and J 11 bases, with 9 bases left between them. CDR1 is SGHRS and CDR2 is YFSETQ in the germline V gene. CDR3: CASSLGETQQFF. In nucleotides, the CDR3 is TGCGCCAGCAGCTTGGGGGAGACCCAGCAGTTCTTC.

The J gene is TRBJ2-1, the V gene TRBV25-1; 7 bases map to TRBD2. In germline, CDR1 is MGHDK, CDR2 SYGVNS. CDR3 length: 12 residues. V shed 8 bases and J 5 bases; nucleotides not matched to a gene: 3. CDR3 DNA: TGTGCCAGCGGGGGGGGGAACAATGAGCAGTTCTTC. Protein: CASGGGNNEQFF.

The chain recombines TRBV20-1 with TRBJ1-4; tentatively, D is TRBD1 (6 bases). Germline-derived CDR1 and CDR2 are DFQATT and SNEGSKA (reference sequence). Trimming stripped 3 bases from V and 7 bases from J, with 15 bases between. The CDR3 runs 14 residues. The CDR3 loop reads CSARGAKGSEKLFF. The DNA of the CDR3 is TGCAGTGCTAGGGGGGCCAAGGGTAGTGAAAAACTGTTTTTT.

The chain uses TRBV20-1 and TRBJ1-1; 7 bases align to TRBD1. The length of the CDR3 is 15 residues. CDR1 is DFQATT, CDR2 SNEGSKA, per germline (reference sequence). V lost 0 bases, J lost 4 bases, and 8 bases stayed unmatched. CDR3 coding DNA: TGCAGTGCTAGAGACCTCAGGGGGAGGGTCACTGAAGCTTTCTTT. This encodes CSARDLRGRVTEAFF.

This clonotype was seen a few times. The CDR3 DNA is TGCAGTGCTAGAGATTTTTCGGGACAGGGCGCGTTAGAGCAGTACTTC. This codes for CSARDFSGQGALEQYF. The genes are TRBV20-1 and TRBJ2-7, with TRBD1 matching 9 bases. Germline V gene sequence: CDR1 DFQATT, CDR2 SNEGSKA (reference sequence). The CDR3 covers 16 residues. Trimming at V came to 0 bases and at J to 7 bases, leaving 13 bases not matched to a gene.

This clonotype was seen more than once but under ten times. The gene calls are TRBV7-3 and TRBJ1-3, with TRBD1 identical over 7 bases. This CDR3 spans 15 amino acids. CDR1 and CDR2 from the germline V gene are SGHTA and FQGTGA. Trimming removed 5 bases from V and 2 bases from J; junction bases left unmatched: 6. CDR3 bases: TGTGCCAGCAGCACATCCGGGACAGCTGGAAACACCATATATTTT. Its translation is CASSTSGTAGNTIYF.

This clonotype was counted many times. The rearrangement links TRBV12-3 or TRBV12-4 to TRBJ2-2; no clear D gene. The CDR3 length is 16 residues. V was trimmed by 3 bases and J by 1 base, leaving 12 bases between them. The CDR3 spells CASSFRAPGNTGELFF. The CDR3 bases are TGTGCCAGCAGTTTCCGGGCCCCCGGGAACACCGGGGAGCTGTTTTTT.

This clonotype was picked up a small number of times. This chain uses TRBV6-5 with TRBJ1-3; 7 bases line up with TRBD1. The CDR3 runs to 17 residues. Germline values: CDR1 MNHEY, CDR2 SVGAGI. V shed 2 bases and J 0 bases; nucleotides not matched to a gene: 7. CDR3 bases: TGTGCCAGCAGTTACGATATAGGGGGCTTCTCTGGAAACACCATATATTTT. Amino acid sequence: CASSYDIGGFSGNTIYF.

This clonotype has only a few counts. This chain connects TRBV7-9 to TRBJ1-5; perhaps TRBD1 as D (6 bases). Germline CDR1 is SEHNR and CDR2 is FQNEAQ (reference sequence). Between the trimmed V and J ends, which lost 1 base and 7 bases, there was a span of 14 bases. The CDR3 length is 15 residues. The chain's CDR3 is CASSLVGGTHQPQHF. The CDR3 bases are TGTGCCAGCAGCTTAGTAGGGGGAACCCACCAGCCCCAGCATTTT.

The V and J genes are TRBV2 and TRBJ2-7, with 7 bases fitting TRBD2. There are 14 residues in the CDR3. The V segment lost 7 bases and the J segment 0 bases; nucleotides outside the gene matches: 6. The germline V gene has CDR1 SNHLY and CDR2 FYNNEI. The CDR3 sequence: CASNQRGVSYEQYF. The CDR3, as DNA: TGTGCCAGCAATCAGCGGGGAGTCTCCTACGAGCAGTACTTC.

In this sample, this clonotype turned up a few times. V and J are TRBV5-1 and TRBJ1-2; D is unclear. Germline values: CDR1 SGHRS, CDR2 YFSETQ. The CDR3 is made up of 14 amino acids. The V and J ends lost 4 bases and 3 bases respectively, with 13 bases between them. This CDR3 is CASSPPRGYYGYTF. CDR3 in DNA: TGCGCCAGCAGCCCCCCCCGTGGGTACTATGGCTACACCTTC. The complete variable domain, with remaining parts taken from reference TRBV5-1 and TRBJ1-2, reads KAGVTQTPRYLIKTRGQQVTLSCSPISGHRSVSWYQQTPGQGLQFLFEYFSETQRNKGNFPGRFSGRQFSNSRSEMNVSTLELGDSALYLCASSPPRGYYGYTFGSGTRLTVV.

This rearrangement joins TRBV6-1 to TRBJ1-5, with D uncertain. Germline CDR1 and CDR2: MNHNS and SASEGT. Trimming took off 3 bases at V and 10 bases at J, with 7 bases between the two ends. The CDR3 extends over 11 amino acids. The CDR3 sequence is CASSDLSPQHF. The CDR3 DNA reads TGTGCCAGCAGTGACTTATCACCCCAGCATTTT.

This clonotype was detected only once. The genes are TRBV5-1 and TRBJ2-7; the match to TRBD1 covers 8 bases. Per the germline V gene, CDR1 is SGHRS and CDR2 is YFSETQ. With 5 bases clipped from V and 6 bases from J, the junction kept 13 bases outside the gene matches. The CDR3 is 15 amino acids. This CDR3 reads CASSSPTGELGEQYF. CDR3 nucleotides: TGCGCCAGCAGTTCTCCGACAGGGGAACTTGGCGAGCAGTACTTC.

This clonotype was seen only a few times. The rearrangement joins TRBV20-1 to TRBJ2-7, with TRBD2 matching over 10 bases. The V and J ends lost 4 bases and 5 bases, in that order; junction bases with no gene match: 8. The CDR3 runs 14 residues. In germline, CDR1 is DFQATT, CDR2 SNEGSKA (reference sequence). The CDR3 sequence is CSANKAGGINEQYF. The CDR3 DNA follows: TGCAGTGCTAATAAAGCGGGAGGGATAAACGAGCAGTACTTC.

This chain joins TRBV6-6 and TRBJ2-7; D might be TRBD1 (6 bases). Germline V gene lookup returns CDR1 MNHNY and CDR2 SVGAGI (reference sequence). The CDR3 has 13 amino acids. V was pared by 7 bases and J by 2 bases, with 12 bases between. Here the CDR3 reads CASTRTETYEQYF. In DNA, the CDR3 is TGTGCCAGCACTAGGACAGAAACCTACGAGCAGTACTTC.

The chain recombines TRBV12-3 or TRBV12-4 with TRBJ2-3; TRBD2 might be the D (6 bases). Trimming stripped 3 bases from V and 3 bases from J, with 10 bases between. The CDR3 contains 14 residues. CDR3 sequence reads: CASSFPRGTDTQYF. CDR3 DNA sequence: TGTGCCAGCAGTTTCCCTCGGGGGACAGATACGCAGTATTTT.

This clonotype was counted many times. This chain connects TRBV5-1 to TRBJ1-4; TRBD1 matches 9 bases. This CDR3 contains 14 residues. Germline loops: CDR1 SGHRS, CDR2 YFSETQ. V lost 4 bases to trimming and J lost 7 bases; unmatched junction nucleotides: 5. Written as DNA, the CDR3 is TGCGCCAGCAGCAAGGGACAGGGTGGTGAAAAACTGTTTTTT. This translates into CASSKGQGGEKLFF.

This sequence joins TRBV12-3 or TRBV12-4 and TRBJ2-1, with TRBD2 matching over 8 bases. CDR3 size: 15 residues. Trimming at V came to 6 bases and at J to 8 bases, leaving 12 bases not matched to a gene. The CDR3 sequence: CASRLGTRGSHEQFF. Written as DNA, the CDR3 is TGTGCCAGCAGGCTTGGGACTAGGGGGTCCCATGAGCAGTTCTTC.

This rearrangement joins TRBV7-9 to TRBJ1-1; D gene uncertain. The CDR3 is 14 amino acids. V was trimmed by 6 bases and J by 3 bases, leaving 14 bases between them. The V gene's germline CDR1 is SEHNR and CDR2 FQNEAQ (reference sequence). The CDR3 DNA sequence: TGTGCCAGCAGTTCCACGGTGGGGTACACTGAAGCTTTCTTT. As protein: CASSSTVGYTEAFF.

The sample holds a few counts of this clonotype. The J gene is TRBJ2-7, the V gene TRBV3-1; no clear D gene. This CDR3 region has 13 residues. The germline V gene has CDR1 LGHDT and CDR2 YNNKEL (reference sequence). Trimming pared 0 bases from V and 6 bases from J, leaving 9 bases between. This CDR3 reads CASSQDLNSEQYF. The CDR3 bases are TGTGCCAGCAGCCAAGATTTAAACAGCGAGCAGTACTTC.

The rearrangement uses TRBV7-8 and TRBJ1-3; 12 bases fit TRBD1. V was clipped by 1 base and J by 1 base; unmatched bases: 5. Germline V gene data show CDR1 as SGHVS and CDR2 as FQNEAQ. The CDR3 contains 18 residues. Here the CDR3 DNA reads TGTGCCAGCAGCTTAGAGGGGACAGGGGGCGCTTCTGGAAACACCATATATTTT. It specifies CASSLEGTGGASGNTIYF.

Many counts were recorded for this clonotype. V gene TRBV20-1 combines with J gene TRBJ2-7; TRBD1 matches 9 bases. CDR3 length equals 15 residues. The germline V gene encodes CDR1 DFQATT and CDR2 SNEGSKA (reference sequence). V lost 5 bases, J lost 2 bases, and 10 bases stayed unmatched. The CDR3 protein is CSAYNRDRATYEQYF. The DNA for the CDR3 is TGCAGTGCTTATAACCGGGACAGGGCGACCTACGAGCAGTACTTC.

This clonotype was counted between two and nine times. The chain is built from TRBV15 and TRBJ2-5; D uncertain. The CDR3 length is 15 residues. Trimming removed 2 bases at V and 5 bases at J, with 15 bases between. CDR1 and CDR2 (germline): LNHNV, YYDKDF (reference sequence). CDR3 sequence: CATSRLPGERETQYF. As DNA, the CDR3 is TGTGCCACCAGCAGACTACCCGGAGAGAGGGAGACCCAGTACTTC. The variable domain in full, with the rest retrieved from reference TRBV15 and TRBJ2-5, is DAMVIQNPRYQVTQFGKPVTLSCSQTLNHNVMYWYQQKSSQAPKLLFHYYDKDFNNEADTPDNFQSRRPNTSFCFLDIRSPGLGDTAMYLCATSRLPGERETQYFGPGTRLLVL.

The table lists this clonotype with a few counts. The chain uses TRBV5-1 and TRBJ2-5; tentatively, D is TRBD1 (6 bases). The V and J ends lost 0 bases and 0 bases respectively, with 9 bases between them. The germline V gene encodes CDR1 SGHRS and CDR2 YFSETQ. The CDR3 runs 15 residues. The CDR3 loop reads CASSLGQANQETQYF. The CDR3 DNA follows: TGCGCCAGCAGCTTGGGACAGGCCAACCAAGAGACCCAGTACTTC.

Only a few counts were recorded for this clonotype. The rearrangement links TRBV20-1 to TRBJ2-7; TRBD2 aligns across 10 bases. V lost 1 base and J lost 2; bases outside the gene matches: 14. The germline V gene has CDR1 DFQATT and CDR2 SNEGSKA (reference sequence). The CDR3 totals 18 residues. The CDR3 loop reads CSARGLAGAQLKTYEQYF. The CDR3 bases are TGCAGTGCTAGAGGGCTAGCGGGAGCCCAGTTGAAGACCTACGAGCAGTACTTC.

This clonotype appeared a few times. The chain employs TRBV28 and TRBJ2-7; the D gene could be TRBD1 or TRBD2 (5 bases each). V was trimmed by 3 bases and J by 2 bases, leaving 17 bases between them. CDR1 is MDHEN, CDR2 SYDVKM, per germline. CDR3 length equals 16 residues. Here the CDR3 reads CASSLVRGPVAYEQYF. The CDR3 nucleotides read TGTGCCAGCAGTTTGGTAAGGGGACCAGTAGCCTACGAGCAGTACTTC.

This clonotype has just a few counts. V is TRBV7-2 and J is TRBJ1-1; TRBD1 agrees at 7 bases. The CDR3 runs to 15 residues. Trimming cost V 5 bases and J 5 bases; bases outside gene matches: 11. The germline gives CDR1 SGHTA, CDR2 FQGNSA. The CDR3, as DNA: TGTGCCAGCAGCCCCTGGACAGGATCAGGGACTGAAGCTTTCTTT. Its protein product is CASSPWTGSGTEAFF.